A selection of T cell receptor beta chains follows, all from one sample in a study of CD8+ T cells in alopecia areata. Data came from immunoSEQ multiplex PCR; TCRdb stores just in-frame clones and leaves some out. The sample consists of about 120,000 clones, roughly two thirds of them appearing once. The sequenced sample consisted of CD4+ T cells sorted from blood. These TCRs come from a human donor in good health. The CDR3 runs from the conserved cysteine through the conserved F or W. D genes are given only for firm matches. The size entry is marked missing in some rows and otherwise reads once, few, many or a size class.

j_call	v_call	clone_size	d_call	cdr3_nt	cdr3_aa
TRBJ1-6	TRBV7-6	-	-	TGTGCCAGCAGCCGTATGCAGACGAATTCACCCCTCCACTTT	CASSRMQTNSPLHF
TRBJ1-5	TRBV5-6	-	TRBD1	TGTGCCAGCAGCTTGGGCATCGGACAGGAACTCAATCAGCCCCAGCATTTT	CASSLGIGQELNQPQHF
TRBJ2-1	TRBV29-1	-	-	TGCAGCGTTGAACGCTCAGCTAATGAGCAGTTCTTC	CSVERSANEQFF
TRBJ1-1	TRBV6-5	-	TRBD1	TGTGCCAGCAGTAGAGGGGGCGCGGACACTGAAGCTTTCTTT	CASSRGGADTEAFF
TRBJ2-5	TRBV30	-	-	TGTGCCTGGGGCCGGTCGGTAGGGGAGACCCAGTACTTC	CAWGRSVGETQYF
TRBJ2-5	TRBV18	-	TRBD1	TGTGCCAGCTCACCACCGACAGGGGGAGAAGATACCCAGTACTTC	CASSPPTGGEDTQYF
TRBJ2-7	TRBV6-6	few	TRBD1	TGTGCCAGCAGTTACAAGGACAGGGACCCCGCCTACGAGCAGTACTTC	CASSYKDRDPAYEQYF
TRBJ2-5	TRBV29-1	few	TRBD1	TGCAGCGTTGAGGCGACAGGGGGAACGGGGACCCAGTACTTC	CSVEATGGTGTQYF
TRBJ1-1	TRBV29-1	-	TRBD1	TGCAGCGTGGCGGACAGGGGTAACACTGAAGCTTTCTTT	CSVADRGNTEAFF
TRBJ2-2	TRBV10-3	-	-	TGTGCCAACGCCGAGTGGGGAGTTAACGGGGAGCTGTTTTTT	CANAEWGVNGELFF
TRBJ1-6	TRBV13	-	-	TGTGCCAGCAGCCGACTGTCTAATTCACCCCTCCACTTT	CASSRLSNSPLHF
TRBJ2-5	TRBV30	few	-	TGTGCCTGGGAGGGCAGTCAAGAGACCCAGTACTTC	CAWEGSQETQYF
TRBJ1-5	TRBV2	-	-	TGTGCCAGCAGGAGAAGGGGCGGCGATCAGCCCCAGCATTTT	CASRRRGGDQPQHF
TRBJ1-4	TRBV4-1	-	-	TGCGCCAGCAGTCGGGACCCCCAAAGGGAAAAACTGTTTTTT	CASSRDPQREKLFF
TRBJ1-2	TRBV7-9	-	-	TGTGCCAGCAGCTTATCCCAGGTCGACTATGGCTACACCTTC	CASSLSQVDYGYTF
TRBJ2-5	TRBV29-1	once	TRBD2	TGCAGCGTCGGGGGGAGCGGATTAAGGGAGACCCAGTACTTC	CSVGGSGLRETQYF
TRBJ2-1	TRBV7-9	-	TRBD1	TGTGCCAGCAGCGAATGGCGACAGGGCTCCTACAATGAGCAGTTCTTC	CASSEWRQGSYNEQFF
TRBJ2-7	TRBV4-1	-	TRBD1	TGCGCCAGCAGCCAAGGGGACAGGGGGCGCGAGCAGTACTTC	CASSQGDRGREQYF
TRBJ2-1	TRBV29-1	-	TRBD1	TGCAGCATGGGACAGCGGAATGAGCAGTTCTTC	CSMGQRNEQFF
TRBJ1-1	TRBV7-9	few	-	TGTGCCAGCAGCTCCGACCCGCGCACTGAAGCTTTCTTT	CASSSDPRTEAFF
TRBJ2-5	TRBV5-5	-	-	TGTGCCAGCAGCCCCAGAGGGAGGTTCGAGGAGACCCAGTACTTC	CASSPRGRFEETQYF
TRBJ1-1	TRBV23-1	few	-	TGCGCCAGCAGTCAACCCGGACAGCGGGATATGAACACTGAAGCTTTCTTT	CASSQPGQRDMNTEAFF
TRBJ2-3	TRBV4-2	-	-	TGTGCCAGCAGCCAAGATCTTGGGGATACGCAGTATTTT	CASSQDLGDTQYF
TRBJ2-7	TRBV9	-	-	TGTGCCAGCAGCGTAGCTGGCACCAGAAGTCCCTACGAGCAGTACTTC	CASSVAGTRSPYEQYF
TRBJ1-1	TRBV29-1	-	-	TGCAGCGTAATTAGAGGGGCGTCTTTGAACACTGAAGCTTTCTTT	CSVIRGASLNTEAFF
TRBJ2-1	TRBV30	-	TRBD2	TGTGCCTGGAGTAGGGGACTAGCGGGGGGGCGTCGCTCCTACAATGAGCAGTTCTTC	CAWSRGLAGGRRSYNEQFF
TRBJ2-4	TRBV5-1	few	-	TGCGCCAGCAGCGACACCACCACCCAGTACTTC	CASSDTTTQYF
TRBJ1-1	TRBV9	-	-	TGTGCCAGCAGCGGAGACAGGAACACTGAAGCTTTCTTT	CASSGDRNTEAFF
TRBJ1-5	TRBV6-6	-	-	TGTGCCAGCAATGTCGAGACGGGTAGCAATCAGCCCCAGCATTTT	CASNVETGSNQPQHF
TRBJ2-1	TRBV6-6	few	TRBD2	TGTGCCAGCAGTTACGGTCCGGGGGGGCCGAATGAGCAGTTCTTC	CASSYGPGGPNEQFF
TRBJ2-1	TRBV7-9	-	TRBD1	TGTGCCAGCAGCAGGGACAGCCGCTCCTACAATGAGCAGTTCTTC	CASSRDSRSYNEQFF
TRBJ2-6	TRBV27	once	-	TGTGCCAGCAGTTTATACAGGGCTGGGGCCAACGTCCTGACTTTC	CASSLYRAGANVLTF
TRBJ1-3	TRBV9	-	-	TGTGCCAGCAGCCCCAATCCGACAAGCTCTGGAAACACCATATATTTT	CASSPNPTSSGNTIYF
TRBJ2-3	TRBV5-1	-	TRBD1	TGCGCCAGCAGCTTGGAATGGACAGGGGCTCGGTATTTT	CASSLEWTGARYF
TRBJ1-1	TRBV14	-	-	TGTGCCAGCAGCCGAGGGCCCCCGAACACTGAAGCTTTCTTT	CASSRGPPNTEAFF
TRBJ2-7	TRBV6-1	-	TRBD1	TGTGCCAGCACTCAACAGGGGGGTTCCACCGAGCAGTACTTC	CASTQQGGSTEQYF
TRBJ1-6	TRBV6-5	-	-	TGTGCCAGCTCCAGGACAGAGAATTCACCCCTCCACTTT	CASSRTENSPLHF
TRBJ2-7	TRBV4-1	-	TRBD1	TGCGCCAGCAGGCCCGGGACAGGGGTCTACGAGCAGTACTTC	CASRPGTGVYEQYF
TRBJ2-7	TRBV11-2	-	-	TGTGCCAGCAGCTTTACTCGCGGGGTCAACGAGCAGTACTTC	CASSFTRGVNEQYF
TRBJ1-6	TRBV18	-	-	TGTGCCAGCAATCACCAGGGGCCGAATTCACCCCTCCACTTT	CASNHQGPNSPLHF
TRBJ2-7	TRBV7-2	few	TRBD1	TGTGCCAGCAGCTTCACAGGGGGCGGGTCCTACGAGCAGTACTTC	CASSFTGGGSYEQYF
TRBJ1-2	TRBV30	-	-	TGTGCCTGGAGTCCCCGGGACCGCGGAAGTTATGGCTACACCTTC	CAWSPRDRGSYGYTF
TRBJ1-1	TRBV7-9	-	-	TGTGCCAGCAGCGTTTCATTGGGCACTGAAGCTTTCTTT	CASSVSLGTEAFF
TRBJ2-3	TRBV29-1	-	-	TGCAGCGTTGGATTTAGGCTTGACACAGATACGCAGTATTTT	CSVGFRLDTDTQYF
TRBJ2-5	TRBV5-1	-	-	TGCGCCAGCAGCTTGAGTCGGGTGTCGTACCAAGAGACCCAGTACTTC	CASSLSRVSYQETQYF
TRBJ2-6	TRBV7-8	-	-	TGTGCCAGCAGCTTAGATTGGGGAGGCTCTGGGGCCAACGTCCTGACTTTC	CASSLDWGGSGANVLTF
TRBJ1-1	TRBV5-4	once	-	TGTGCCAGCAGCGCCGGGGACCGAAGTAACACTGAAGCTTTCTTT	CASSAGDRSNTEAFF
TRBJ2-2	TRBV6-1	few	TRBD1	TGTGCCATTGGACAGGGTATCACCGGGGAGCTGTTTTTT	CAIGQGITGELFF
TRBJ2-5	TRBV29-1	-	-	TGCAGCGTTGTAATGGAGACCCAGTACTTC	CSVVMETQYF
TRBJ2-5	TRBV13	once	TRBD2	TGTGCCAGCAGCACCCGACTAGCAGGCGTCCAAGAGACCCAGTACTTC	CASSTRLAGVQETQYF
TRBJ1-5	TRBV6-6	-	-	TGTGCCAGCGTAAGGGGCTCTGGTCAGCCCCAGCATTTT	CASVRGSGQPQHF
TRBJ1-1	TRBV6-5	-	-	TGTGCCAGCAGTTACTCGTCCAGGGGCGGAAAAGCTTTCTTT	CASSYSSRGGKAFF
TRBJ1-1	TRBV5-1	-	TRBD1	TGCGCCAGCAGCTCGACAGGGGACGGGACTGAAGCTTTCTTT	CASSSTGDGTEAFF
TRBJ1-1	TRBV27	-	TRBD1	TGTGCCAGCAGTTTATCCGGGACAGGGCTGGCTTTCTTT	CASSLSGTGLAFF
TRBJ2-3	TRBV6-5	-	-	TGTGCCAGCAGTTCCCTCCGTCTTAGCACAGATACGCAGTATTTT	CASSSLRLSTDTQYF
TRBJ2-3	TRBV29-1	-	-	TGCAGCGTGGGCCACACAGATACGCAGTATTTT	CSVGHTDTQYF